The entry that follows covers one T cell receptor beta chain sequence. In the authors' methods: Amplified reference gene primers provided the basis for estimating nucleated cell counts. Sequenced by immunoSEQ multiplex PCR; TCRdb stores in-frame clones only, minus some. For V, J and clone size, that table is used; D and trimming come from the DNA. The table records 200,000 to 250,000 clones, 90% to 95% of them present only once. This sample was included in a study of blood T cell repertoires in COVID-19. The CDR3 spans 13 residues. Germline V gene data show CDR1 as SGHAT and CDR2 as FQNNGV. The germline V and J ends were trimmed by 10 bases and 8 bases, with 20 bases remaining between them. Across 20 to 25 US areas, participants ranged in age from about 18 to 90 years. Two negative PCRs, clearance, or symptom resolution had been documented for recovered Cohort 3 donors.

The chain has TRBV11-2 and TRBJ2-5, with D tentatively TRBD2 (6 bases). The TCR originated in a woman aged 18 to 35 who had recovered from COVID-19. Sequencing was carried out using PBMCs or T cells enriched from blood (not recorded which). The chain's CDR3 is CATLIGGAGTQYF. The DNA for the CDR3 is TGTGCCACCCTAATCGGAGGGGCAGGAACCCAGTACTTC.